The next 27 T cell receptor beta chains were all read from a single sample in a study of blood T cell repertoires in COVID-19. Clones were read by immunoSEQ multiplex PCR, and TCRdb kept only the in-frame ones, dropping some. The table has fewer than 250,000 clones, around 90% seen once. The sequencing sample was made of PBMCs or T cells enriched from blood (not recorded which). The source of these receptors is a man aged 50-59 years who had been exposed to COVID-19.

The V and J genes are TRBV27 and TRBJ2-1, with 7 bases that match TRBD2. With 5 bases clipped from V and 10 bases from J, the junction kept 17 bases outside the gene matches. The CDR3 has 16 residues. Germline lookup yields CDR1 MNHEY and CDR2 SMNVEV (reference sequence). The CDR3 nucleotides read TGTGCCAGCAGTATCTACTCATCTAGCGGCCCTGAGGAGCAGTTCTTC. Translation: CASSIYSSSGPEEQFF.

V is TRBV28 and J is TRBJ2-5; TRBD1 might be the D (6 bases). The germline V and J ends were trimmed by 8 bases and 4 bases, with 14 bases remaining between them. In germline, CDR1 is MDHEN, CDR2 SYDVKM. The CDR3 consists of 13 residues. The CDR3: CASHSGQRETQYF. The CDR3 region has the DNA TGTGCCAGCCACTCGGGACAAAGAGAGACCCAGTACTTC.

The rearrangement uses TRBV9 and TRBJ2-1, with TRBD2 identical over 9 bases. V was pared by 0 bases and J by 4 bases, with 2 bases of the junction left unmatched. The CDR3 is made up of 15 amino acids. CDR1 is SGDLS, CDR2 YYNGEE, per germline. The CDR3 region has the DNA TGTGCCAGCAGCGTAGGGGCGGGGGGGTACAATGAGCAGTTCTTC. Its translation: CASSVGAGGYNEQFF.

CDR3 nucleotide sequence: TGTGCCAGCAGTGAATCGGCAGCGGCCAAAAACATTCAGTACTTC. This gives the protein CASSESAAAKNIQYF. The chain employs TRBV6-1 and TRBJ2-4; D is uncertain. Trimming cost V 2 bases and J 1 base, with 9 bases left between them. The germline V gene has CDR1 MNHNS and CDR2 SASEGT. The CDR3 length is 15 residues.

This clone occurred once. The rearrangement uses TRBV7-9 and TRBJ1-6; 8 nucleotides line up with TRBD1. The CDR3 runs 13 residues. Losses at the gene ends were 4 bases for V and 10 bases for J; bases not matched to a gene: 3. CDR1 and CDR2 from the germline V gene are SEHNR and FQNEAQ (reference sequence). The CDR3 region is CASSWTGLSPLHF. The CDR3 DNA reads TGTGCCAGCAGCTGGACAGGGTTGTCACCCCTCCACTTT.

The chain has TRBV3-1 (or the pseudogene TRBV3-2) and TRBJ1-4; D is unclear. Trimming removed 7 bases at V and 8 bases at J, with 14 bases between. The germline V gene has CDR1 LGHDT and CDR2 YNNKEL (reference sequence). The CDR3 sequence is 13 residues long. The CDR3 here is CASTRHSEEKLFF. The CDR3 DNA reads as TGTGCCAGCACCCGCCATTCTGAGGAAAAACTGTTTTTT.

CDR3 protein: CASSLLSGIGDEQFF. DNA for the CDR3: TGCGCCAGCAGCTTACTTAGCGGGATAGGCGATGAGCAGTTCTTC. The chain is built from TRBV5-1 and TRBJ2-1; 8 nucleotides line up with TRBD2. CDR1 SGHRS and CDR2 YFSETQ come from the germline V gene. This CDR3 is built from 15 residues. The junction had 9 bases not matched to a gene; V was cut back by 2 bases and J by 8 bases.

This clone was found once. The chain is built from TRBV5-1 and TRBJ1-2, with D tentatively TRBD1 (5 bases). The CDR3 length is 14 residues. Germline V lookup: CDR1 SGHRS, CDR2 YFSETQ. Trimming pared 1 base from V and 4 bases from J, leaving 11 bases between. DNA for the CDR3: TGCGCCAGCAGCTTGTCTGCAGGGTCCTATGGCTACACCTTC. Protein: CASSLSAGSYGYTF. The variable domain in full, with the rest retrieved from reference TRBV5-1 and TRBJ1-2, is KAGVTQTPRYLIKTRGQQVTLSCSPISGHRSVSWYQQTPGQGLQFLFEYFSETQRNKGNFPGRFSGRQFSNSRSEMNVSTLELGDSALYLCASSLSAGSYGYTFGSGTRLTVV.

The DNA of the CDR3 is TGCGCCAGCAGCTTTGAGGGGAACACTGAAGCTTTCTTT. Protein: CASSFEGNTEAFF. The chain employs TRBV5-1 and TRBJ1-1, with D hard to call. The CDR3 runs to 13 residues. Germline V gene lookup returns CDR1 SGHRS and CDR2 YFSETQ. The V and J ends lost 2 bases and 1 base respectively, with 6 bases between them.

This clone was counted a few times. This chain connects TRBV4-1 to TRBJ1-5; the match to TRBD1 covers 9 bases. With 3 bases clipped from V and 7 bases from J, the junction kept 7 bases outside the gene matches. The CDR3 has 15 residues. Per germline, CDR1 MGHRA and CDR2 YSYEKL. CDR3 region: CASSHPGQGLQPQHF. In nucleotides, the CDR3 is TGCGCCAGCAGCCACCCGGGACAGGGTTTGCAGCCCCAGCATTTT.

The chain carries TRBV30 and TRBJ1-1; no definite D call. The V gene's germline CDR1 is GTSNPN and CDR2 SVGIG (reference sequence). The ends were cut back, 3 bases at V and 7 bases at J, with 12 bases in the middle. This CDR3 has 12 amino acids. As DNA, the CDR3 is TGTGCCTGGAGAAGAGATTCTGGTGAAGCTTTCTTT. Amino acid sequence: CAWRRDSGEAFF.

The chain employs TRBV5-1 and TRBJ1-2, with a tentative D call TRBD1 (5 bases). V lost 2 bases and J lost 7, with 15 bases in between. CDR3 length: 14 amino acids. Germline V gene sequence: CDR1 SGHRS, CDR2 YFSETQ. The CDR3 reads CASSLGGEEVGYTF. CDR3 bases: TGCGCCAGCAGCTTAGGAGGGGAAGAGGTTGGCTACACCTTC.

The chain has TRBV11-3 and TRBJ2-2, with D possibly matching TRBD1 (5 bases). Germline CDR1 and CDR2: SGHNT and YENEEA. The CDR3 has 16 amino acids. Trimming pared 5 bases from V and 5 bases from J, leaving 18 bases between. CDR3 DNA sequence: TGTGCCAGCAGCACCGCCTCTTCCAGGGTTACCGGGGAGCTGTTTTTT. Translated, it gives CASSTASSRVTGELFF.

The chain employs TRBV19 and TRBJ1-3; D call uncertain. From germline, CDR1 is LNHDA and CDR2 SQIVND (reference sequence). The ends were cut back, 5 bases at V and 0 bases at J, with 11 bases in the middle. The CDR3 is 15 residues long. Written as DNA, the CDR3 is TGTGCCAGTAGTGAATCGAGAAGCTCTGGAAACACCATATATTTT. Translated, it gives CASSESRSSGNTIYF.

The chain carries TRBV7-3 and TRBJ1-5, with 9 positions matching TRBD1. The CDR3 contains 16 residues. V was clipped by 5 bases and J by 4 bases; unmatched bases: 9. Germline-derived CDR1 and CDR2 are SGHTA and FQGTGA. The CDR3 region is CASSVGQGSPNQPQHF. The CDR3, as DNA: TGTGCCAGCAGCGTAGGACAGGGGAGTCCGAATCAGCCCCAGCATTTT. The whole variable domain, filled in from reference TRBV7-3 and TRBJ1-5, reads GAGVSQTPSNKVTEKGKYVELRCDPISGHTALYWYRQSLGQGPEFLIYFQGTGAADDSGLPNDRFFAVRPEGSVSTLKIQRTERGDSAVYLCASSVGQGSPNQPQHFGDGTRLSIL.

The chain combines TRBV28 with TRBJ1-2; D call uncertain. The CDR3 is 14 amino acids. The germline V gene has CDR1 MDHEN and CDR2 SYDVKM. V was trimmed by 6 bases and J by 4 bases, leaving 15 bases between them. CDR3 sequence: CASSRWEVIYGYTF. The CDR3 DNA is TGTGCCAGCAGCCGTTGGGAGGTTATCTATGGCTACACCTTC.

The chain joins TRBV7-9 to TRBJ1-3; 7 bases match TRBD1. V lost 2 bases, J lost 0 bases, and 10 bases stayed unmatched. The germline CDR1 and CDR2 sequences are SEHNR and FQNEAQ (reference sequence). CDR3 size: 18 residues. For the CDR3, the DNA is TGTGCCAGCAGCTTATCAAGAGCAGGGGGACGCTCTGGAAACACCATATATTTT. Translated: CASSLSRAGGRSGNTIYF.

This clone was seen only a few times. The J gene is TRBJ2-7, the V gene TRBV10-2; D uncertain. Germline V lookup: CDR1 WSHSY, CDR2 SAAADI. Trimming took off 3 bases at V and 0 bases at J, with 9 bases between the two ends. This CDR3 region has 14 residues. The CDR3 reads CASSDFASSYEQYV. The CDR3, as DNA: TGCGCCAGCAGTGATTTCGCCAGCTCCTACGAGCAGTACGTC.

This chain uses TRBV7-9 with TRBJ2-2; possible D gene TRBD2, 6 bases. The V gene lost 4 bases and the J gene lost 5 bases, with 14 bases spanning the gap. The CDR3 contains 15 residues. Germline V gene sequence: CDR1 SEHNR, CDR2 FQNEAQ (reference sequence). Written as DNA, the CDR3 is TGTGCCAGCAGCTCGGGACTCCTGCGGACCGGGGAGCTGTTTTTT. Its translation: CASSSGLLRTGELFF.

This rearrangement joins TRBV28 to TRBJ2-5, with no clear D. The CDR3 runs 15 residues. V shed 6 bases and J shed 4 bases, with 18 bases lying between them. Germline lookup yields CDR1 MDHEN and CDR2 SYDVKM. The chain's CDR3 is CASSSPNPRGETQYF. CDR3 DNA: TGTGCCAGCAGCTCCCCGAACCCCAGAGGAGAGACCCAGTACTTC. The full variable domain, in which reference TRBV28 and TRBJ2-5 provide the parts outside the CDR3, is DVKVTQSSRYLVKRTGEKVFLECVQDMDHENMFWYRQDPGLGLRLIYFSYDVKMKEKGDIPEGYSVSREKKERFSLILESASTNQTSMYLCASSSPNPRGETQYFGPGTRLLVL.

The chain recombines TRBV11-2 with TRBJ2-7, with 10 bases aligning to TRBD2. The CDR3 covers 14 residues. With V trimmed by 1 base and J by 3 bases, 0 bases remained unmatched. Looked up from germline, CDR1 is SGHAT and CDR2 is FQNNGV. The CDR3 DNA sequence: TGTGCCAGCAGCTTAGCTAGCGGGAGCTACGAGCAGTACGTC. This sequence encodes CASSLASGSYEQYV.

The chain has TRBV9 and TRBJ2-3, with TRBD2 identical over 8 bases. The J segment lost 4 bases and the V segment lost 0 bases, leaving 4 bases of the junction unmatched. The CDR3 has 15 residues. Germline CDR1 is SGDLS and CDR2 is YYNGEE. CDR3 bases: TGTGCCAGCAGCGTAGGAGGTAGCGGGGCAGATACGCAGTATTTT. Amino acids: CASSVGGSGADTQYF.

This clone has just a few counts. V gene TRBV9 combines with J gene TRBJ2-3, with D unclear. This CDR3 comprises 13 residues. Trimming shortened V by 0 bases and J by 2 bases, and 4 bases separated the two germline ends. Germline values: CDR1 SGDLS, CDR2 YYNGEE. The CDR3 here is CASSVEHTDTQYF. In DNA, the CDR3 is TGTGCCAGCAGCGTAGAGCACACAGATACGCAGTATTTT.

The chain carries TRBV4-2 and TRBJ2-5, with D maybe TRBD2 (6 bases). CDR1 and CDR2 from the germline V gene are LGHNA and YNFKEQ. Trimming took 0 bases from V and 0 from J, leaving 17 bases between them. The CDR3 is 18 residues long. CDR3 DNA: TGTGCCAGCAGCCAAGAATCCCAATACGGGAGTAACCAAGAGACCCAGTACTTC. This codes for CASSQESQYGSNQETQYF.

The chain joins TRBV29-1 to TRBJ1-1; TRBD1 matches at 12 bases. With V trimmed by 7 bases and J by 4 bases, 4 bases remained unmatched. The CDR3 is 13 amino acids. Germline V gives CDR1 SQVTM, CDR2 ANQGSEA. Written as DNA, the CDR3 is TGCAGCGGGGGACAGGGGGCCCCCACTGAAGCTTTCTTT. Residues: CSGGQGAPTEAFF.

The V gene is TRBV28, the J gene TRBJ1-1, with D unclear. CDR3 size: 13 residues. V lost 3 bases, J lost 5 bases, and 10 bases lay in between. Germline loops: CDR1 MDHEN, CDR2 SYDVKM. CDR3 bases: TGTGCCAGCAGTTTTCGGTTCATGACTGAAGCTTTCTTT. It translates to CASSFRFMTEAFF.

The chain has TRBV11-3 and TRBJ2-2; 9 bases agree with TRBD2. The germline V gene encodes CDR1 SGHNT and CDR2 YENEEA. V was clipped by 5 bases and J by 0 bases; unmatched bases: 7. This CDR3 contains 17 residues. CDR3 in amino acids: CASSPLTSGANTGELFF. The DNA of the CDR3 is TGTGCCAGCAGCCCACTGACTAGCGGAGCGAACACCGGGGAGCTGTTTTTT.